These T cell receptor beta chains were read from a single sample in a study of blood T cell repertoires in COVID-19. This table comes from immunoSEQ multiplex PCR, and its TCRdb copy is limited to in-frame clones, with some not included. The sample lists tens of thousands of clones, roughly 80% occurring once. Sequenced input: peripheral blood. Source of these receptors: a man at least 80 years old with acute or convalescent COVID-19. Each CDR3 is given with its conserved first and last residue. The order of the fields is V gene, D gene, clone size, J gene, CDR3 DNA, CDR3 protein. A D gene is named only where the DNA matches it firmly. Clone sizes are given selectively: once, few, many, or a class where the clone is expanded.

V: TRBV30
D: TRBD1
size: .
J: TRBJ2-1
DNA: TGTGCCTGTGGACAGGGAATAACCCGTTACAATGAGCAGTTCTTC
CDR3: CACGQGITRYNEQFF

V: TRBV13
D: TRBD2
size: .
J: TRBJ2-1
DNA: TGTGCCAGCAGCCACCGGGGACTAGCCGATGAGCAGTTCTTC
CDR3: CASSHRGLADEQFF

V: TRBV29-1
D: TRBD2
size: .
J: TRBJ2-1
DNA: TGCAGCGTTGACTGGCTAGCGGGGCCCAATGAGCAGTTCTTC
CDR3: CSVDWLAGPNEQFF

V: TRBV11-3
D: .
size: .
J: TRBJ1-1
DNA: TGTGCCAGCAGCTTAGTAGCGGGGAGGAAGAACACTGAAGCTTTCTTT
CDR3: CASSLVAGRKNTEAFF

V: TRBV29-1
D: TRBD2
size: few
J: TRBJ2-1
DNA: TGCAGCGCATGGACTAGCGGGGGGGTTGAGCAGTTCTTC
CDR3: CSAWTSGGVEQFF

V: TRBV6-2/TRBV6-3
D: TRBD1
size: once
J: TRBJ2-7
DNA: TGTGCCAGCAGTTACCGACAGGGCTTGGATGAGCAGTACTTC
CDR3: CASSYRQGLDEQYF

V: TRBV18
D: .
size: .
J: TRBJ2-5
DNA: TGTGCCAGCTCAACAGGGCAAGAGACCCAGTACTTC
CDR3: CASSTGQETQYF

V: TRBV11-2
D: .
size: .
J: TRBJ1-2
DNA: TGTGCCAGCAGCTTAGATCGACTTAGTTATAGTGGCTACACCTTC
CDR3: CASSLDRLSYSGYTF

V: TRBV3-1/TRBV3-2
D: .
size: .
J: TRBJ1-2
DNA: TGTGCCAGCAGCCAAGATCCCCCAGGGGCGGGTGGCTACACCTTC
CDR3: CASSQDPPGAGGYTF

V: TRBV2
D: TRBD1
size: medium-sized
J: TRBJ1-1
DNA: TGTGCCAGCAGCCTACAGGGGGCGCGTGGAGCTTTCTTT
CDR3: CASSLQGARGAFF

V: TRBV12-3/TRBV12-4
D: .
size: .
J: TRBJ2-5
DNA: TGTGCCAGCAGCCCCGGACTGGGAGAGTACTTC
CDR3: CASSPGLGEYF

V: TRBV29-1
D: TRBD2
size: .
J: TRBJ2-7
DNA: TGCAGCGTTGACTCCGGGGGGTACGAGCAGTACTTC
CDR3: CSVDSGGYEQYF

V: TRBV4-1
D: .
size: once
J: TRBJ1-5
DNA: TGCGCCAGCAGCCAAGATCAAGTAGGGGGTCAGCCCCAGCATTTT
CDR3: CASSQDQVGGQPQHF

V: TRBV7-6
D: TRBD1
size: few
J: TRBJ1-4
DNA: TGTGCCAGCAGCTTAGAAGGGACAGGGGGCCCCTCTAATGAAAAACTGTTTTTT
CDR3: CASSLEGTGGPSNEKLFF

V: TRBV29-1
D: TRBD1
size: .
J: TRBJ1-1
DNA: TGCAGCGTTACAGGGGGGAGCACTGAAGCTTTCTTT
CDR3: CSVTGGSTEAFF

V: TRBV5-1
D: .
size: .
J: TRBJ2-2
DNA: TGCGCCAGCAGCTTTTTTAGCGGAGAGGTGAACACCGGGGAGCTGTTTTTT
CDR3: CASSFFSGEVNTGELFF

V: TRBV24-1
D: TRBD2
size: .
J: TRBJ2-1
DNA: TGTGCCACCAGTGCAGGGACTAGCGGAAACAATGAGCAGTTCTTC
CDR3: CATSAGTSGNNEQFF

V: TRBV9
D: .
size: few
J: TRBJ1-6
DNA: TGTGCCAGCAGCTCCTCCGGGACCTATAATTCACCCCTCCACTTT
CDR3: CASSSSGTYNSPLHF

V: TRBV11-1
D: .
size: once
J: TRBJ1-3
DNA: TGTGCCAGCAGCTTCGGGGATGGAAACACCATATATTTT
CDR3: CASSFGDGNTIYF

V: TRBV4-1
D: TRBD1
size: .
J: TRBJ1-2
DNA: TGCGCCAGCAGCCAAGGGGCAGGGGGCTCTGGCTACACCTTC
CDR3: CASSQGAGGSGYTF

V: TRBV9
D: TRBD2
size: .
J: TRBJ2-3
DNA: TGTGCCAGCAGTTCGGGAGGGACTTGGGGCACAGATACGCAGTATTTT
CDR3: CASSSGGTWGTDTQYF

V: TRBV27
D: TRBD1
size: .
J: TRBJ1-1
DNA: TGTGCCAGCAGTCCACTGGGGACAGGGGTCATGAACACTGAAGCTTTCTTT
CDR3: CASSPLGTGVMNTEAFF

V: TRBV24-1
D: .
size: .
J: TRBJ1-2
DNA: TGTGCCACCAGTGATTCAGGTACATCCTATGGCTACACCTTC
CDR3: CATSDSGTSYGYTF

V: TRBV30
D: .
size: .
J: TRBJ1-6
DNA: TGTGCCTGGAGTGTAGGGTGGACAGATAATTCACCCCTCCACTTT
CDR3: CAWSVGWTDNSPLHF

V: TRBV29-1
D: TRBD1
size: .
J: TRBJ1-1
DNA: TGCAGCGTGGACAGGCAGAGTGAAGCTTTCTTT
CDR3: CSVDRQSEAFF

V: TRBV2
D: .
size: .
J: TRBJ1-5
DNA: TGTGCCAGCAGCTGGGAGGGGCCTTATAGCAATCAGCCCCAGCATTTT
CDR3: CASSWEGPYSNQPQHF

V: TRBV7-2
D: TRBD2
size: .
J: TRBJ2-3
DNA: TGTGCCAGCAGGGTCGGGGGGGCAAAGACAGATACGCAGTATTTT
CDR3: CASRVGGAKTDTQYF

V: TRBV6-5
D: .
size: .
J: TRBJ2-3
DNA: TGTGCCAGCAGTTTCATAGCAGATACGCAGTATTTT
CDR3: CASSFIADTQYF

V: TRBV5-5
D: .
size: .
J: TRBJ1-2
DNA: TGTGCCAGCAGCACTGGGGCGGGAGGGGACTATGGCTACACCTTC
CDR3: CASSTGAGGDYGYTF

V: TRBV30
D: .
size: .
J: TRBJ1-5
DNA: TGTGCCTGGAGTGCATTGCGTAGCAATCAGCCCCAGCATTTT
CDR3: CAWSALRSNQPQHF

V: TRBV14
D: .
size: .
J: TRBJ2-3
DNA: TGTGCCAGCAGCCAAGCGGCCCCGAGGTTCCCCACACCCGATACGCAGTATTTT
CDR3: CASSQAAPRFPTPDTQYF

V: TRBV4-2
D: TRBD2
size: .
J: TRBJ2-3
DNA: TGTGCCAGCAGCCCATTAGCGGGAGGGCCCGCTACAGATACGCAGTATTTT
CDR3: CASSPLAGGPATDTQYF

V: TRBV3-1/TRBV3-2
D: .
size: .
J: TRBJ1-3
DNA: TGTGCCAGCAGCGGAGAGTATAACTCTGGAAACACCATATATTTT
CDR3: CASSGEYNSGNTIYF

V: TRBV11-3
D: .
size: few
J: TRBJ2-1
DNA: TGTGCCAGCAGCCCCACCGGGAGCTCCTACAATGAGCAGTTCTTC
CDR3: CASSPTGSSYNEQFF

V: TRBV5-1
D: .
size: few
J: TRBJ1-1
DNA: TGCGCCAGCAGCTTGGGAGGCGACACTGAAGCTTTCTTT
CDR3: CASSLGGDTEAFF

V: TRBV27
D: TRBD1
size: once
J: TRBJ2-7
DNA: TGTGCCAGCAGGCCGGGACAGGCATCCTACGAGCAGTACTTC
CDR3: CASRPGQASYEQYF

V: TRBV5-5
D: TRBD1
size: .
J: TRBJ1-2
DNA: TGTGCCAGCAGCTTGTTTGGACAGGGCTATGGCTACACCTTC
CDR3: CASSLFGQGYGYTF

V: TRBV28
D: TRBD1
size: .
J: TRBJ1-6
DNA: TGTGCCAGCGGGGACAGGGGGGATTCACCCCTCCACTTT
CDR3: CASGDRGDSPLHF

V: TRBV3-1/TRBV3-2
D: .
size: .
J: TRBJ2-7
DNA: TGTGCCAGCAGCCAAGACAGTTACGAGCAGTACTTC
CDR3: CASSQDSYEQYF

V: TRBV5-4
D: TRBD2
size: .
J: TRBJ2-3
DNA: TGTGCCAGCAGCTTGGGCCCGGGACTAGCGGGAGATGATACGCAGTATTTT
CDR3: CASSLGPGLAGDDTQYF

V: TRBV18
D: .
size: .
J: TRBJ2-5
DNA: TGTGCCAGCTCACCACCGAACAGCCAAGAGACCCAGTACTTC
CDR3: CASSPPNSQETQYF

V: TRBV19
D: .
size: few
J: TRBJ2-7
DNA: TGTGCCAGTAGTTACAGCGGTGGGGCCTACGAGCAGTACTTC
CDR3: CASSYSGGAYEQYF

V: TRBV3-1/TRBV3-2
D: TRBD1
size: .
J: TRBJ1-6
DNA: TGTGCCAGCAGCCAGGGACAGGGGCTCAATAATTCACCCCTCCACTTT
CDR3: CASSQGQGLNNSPLHF

V: TRBV7-2
D: .
size: .
J: TRBJ1-2
DNA: TGTGCCAGCAGCTCCCGGAGCCAAAATAACTATGGCTACACCTTC
CDR3: CASSSRSQNNYGYTF

V: TRBV28
D: .
size: .
J: TRBJ2-7
DNA: TGTGCCAGCAGTCCCCCGCAAACCTCGGGGCAGTACTTC
CDR3: CASSPPQTSGQYF

V: TRBV7-2
D: .
size: .
J: TRBJ1-4
DNA: TGTGCCAGCAGCCCTTACGGGTCTAAGGCTAATGAAAAACTGTTTTTT
CDR3: CASSPYGSKANEKLFF

V: TRBV4-1
D: TRBD2
size: .
J: TRBJ2-1
DNA: TGCGCCAGCAGCCAGATAGGGGCGGGAGGATACAATGAGCAGTTCTTC
CDR3: CASSQIGAGGYNEQFF

V: TRBV7-2
D: TRBD1
size: .
J: TRBJ1-4
DNA: TGTGCCAGCAGGAGGGACAGGGGGAATGAAAAACTGTTTTTT
CDR3: CASRRDRGNEKLFF

V: TRBV3-1/TRBV3-2
D: TRBD2
size: .
J: TRBJ2-1
DNA: TGTGCCAGCAGCCATCCTTCCGGGACTAGCAACAATGAGCAGTTCTTC
CDR3: CASSHPSGTSNNEQFF

V: TRBV7-2
D: TRBD2
size: .
J: TRBJ2-5
DNA: TGTGCCAGCAGCTTTCACGCGGGACTAGCGGGGGGGAAGACCCAGTACTTC
CDR3: CASSFHAGLAGGKTQYF

V: TRBV10-3
D: TRBD1
size: .
J: TRBJ2-7
DNA: TGTGCCATCAGTGGGACAGGCCAGAGCTCCTACGAGCAGTACTTC
CDR3: CAISGTGQSSYEQYF

V: TRBV5-1
D: TRBD2
size: .
J: TRBJ2-1
DNA: TGCGCCAGCAGCTGGAGGAGACTAGCGGGACCCAGCAATGAGCAGTTCTTC
CDR3: CASSWRRLAGPSNEQFF

V: TRBV5-5
D: TRBD2
size: .
J: TRBJ2-1
DNA: TGTGCCAGCAGCTTAGCGGGGCCCTCCTACAATGAGCAGTTCTTC
CDR3: CASSLAGPSYNEQFF

V: TRBV19
D: .
size: once
J: TRBJ1-5
DNA: TGTGCCAGTAGTATAACGGGGGGTGATCAGCCCCAGCATTTT
CDR3: CASSITGGDQPQHF

V: TRBV7-3
D: .
size: .
J: TRBJ2-7
DNA: TGTGCCAGCACCTCCGTCCCGGGACTTAGCCCCTACGAGCAGTACTTC
CDR3: CASTSVPGLSPYEQYF

V: TRBV5-1
D: TRBD1
size: .
J: TRBJ1-2
DNA: TGCGCCAGCAGCTTGGTAGGACAGGGAGCCGGCTACACCTTC
CDR3: CASSLVGQGAGYTF

V: TRBV30
D: .
size: .
J: TRBJ2-3
DNA: TGTGCCTGGAGTGCCGGGGAGCGCTCCTTGAGCACAGATACGCAGTATTTT
CDR3: CAWSAGERSLSTDTQYF

V: TRBV30
D: TRBD1
size: .
J: TRBJ1-1
DNA: TGTGCCTGGAGTAAAATCAGGGGGGCCCGGAACACTGAAGCTTTCTTT
CDR3: CAWSKIRGARNTEAFF

V: TRBV18
D: .
size: .
J: TRBJ1-2
DNA: TGTGCCAGCTCACCAAGTTCAAGGTTCCGTGACCGCCGACTGGGCTATGGCTACACCTTC
CDR3: CASSPSSRFRDRRLGYGYTF